Listed here is a single T cell receptor beta chain. This sample stems from a study of blood T cell repertoires in COVID-19. Study background: PBMCs, B-cell-depleted T cells, or T cells were the source of the cDNA or gDNA that made up the material.

CDR1 is KGHSH and CDR2 is LQKENI in the germline V gene. CDR3 size: 17 residues. The V end lost 3 bases, the J end lost 3 bases, and 18 bases lay between the germline ends. Study processing details: Cell counts per sample came from amplifying reference gene primers. Method: immunoSEQ multiplex PCR; TCRdb's copy keeps in-frame clones and lacks some. The V and J calls and the clone size are those of that table, but D and trimming were determined from the DNA. The table lists 60,000 or so clones, 70% to 90% of them singletons, with 1.6% in the top ten. This TCR came from a man aged 60-69 years with acute or convalescent COVID-19. The chain recombines TRBV18 with TRBJ1-5, with D possibly matching TRBD1 (6 bases). The sequenced material came from peripheral blood. Here the CDR3 DNA reads TGTGCCAGCTCACCCTCAGGCGGGGGCGTCAACAATCAGCCCCAGCATTTT. It encodes CASSPSGGGVNNQPQHF.